Shown below are 21 T cell receptor beta chains from a single sample sequenced in a study of T-cell memory formation after mild COVID-19. Each CDR3 protein is one row after TCRdb ran MiXCR on the 5' RACE reads. The sample consists of some 150,000 distinct CDR3 sequences, 20% to 25% of them appearing once. Material for sequencing was PBMCs or a T cell subset sorted from them (not recorded which). These receptor sequences come from an adult woman who had mild COVID-19 (a few samples of this study predate the infection). Cell type and time point are not known.

The table lists this clonotype with a few counts. The chain carries TRBV5-6 and TRBJ2-7, with a possible D match to TRBD1 (5 bases). V lost 0 bases and J lost 2, with 6 bases in between. CDR1 and CDR2 (germline): SGHDT, YYEEEE. The length of the CDR3 is 13 residues. The CDR3 loop reads CASSLADTYEQYF. The CDR3 coding sequence is TGTGCCAGCAGCTTGGCGGACACCTACGAGCAGTACTTC. The whole variable domain, remainder taken from reference TRBV5-6 and TRBJ2-7, is DAGVTQSPTHLIKTRGQQVTLRCSPKSGHDTVSWYQQALGQGPQFIFQYYEEEERQRGNFPDRFSGHQFPNYSSELNVNALLLGDSALYLCASSLADTYEQYFGPGTRLTVT.

This chain links TRBV12-3 or TRBV12-4 with TRBJ1-2; D unresolved. This CDR3 comprises 13 residues. The V end lost 1 base, the J end lost 7 bases, and 10 bases lay between the germline ends. DNA of the CDR3: TGTGCCAGCAGTTTAGGCTGGACGTCTGGCTACACCTTC. Translating gives CASSLGWTSGYTF.

Ten or more counts support this clonotype. J is TRBJ1-1 and V is TRBV27; D possibly corresponds to TRBD1 (5 bases). V was shortened by 3 bases and J by 1 base, with 21 bases between the two germline ends. The CDR3 runs to 18 residues. Germline CDR1 reads MNHEY; CDR2 reads SMNVEV (reference sequence). CDR3 sequence: CASSFYGRDGVWNTEAFF. The CDR3 DNA sequence: TGTGCCAGCAGTTTCTATGGCAGGGATGGGGTATGGAACACTGAAGCTTTCTTT.

The rearrangement uses TRBV24-1 and TRBJ2-3; D may be TRBD2 (6 bases). The V end was cut by 12 bases, the J end by 0 bases, with 9 bases between. This CDR3 comprises 12 residues. The germline V gene encodes CDR1 KGHDR and CDR2 SFDVKD. CDR3 bases: TGTGCCGCGGGGCTTAGCACAGATACGCAGTATTTT. Translation: CAAGLSTDTQYF.

This chain connects TRBV4-2 to TRBJ2-2; TRBD1 agrees at 8 bases. The J segment lost 3 bases and the V segment lost 3 bases, leaving 3 bases of the junction unmatched. Germline values: CDR1 LGHNA, CDR2 YNFKEQ. CDR3 size: 15 residues. CDR3 amino acids: CASSHQGADTGELFF. CDR3 nucleotides: TGTGCCAGCAGCCACCAGGGGGCCGACACCGGGGAGCTGTTTTTT.

This clonotype came up a few times. The gene calls are TRBV18 and TRBJ2-3; TRBD2 might be the D (6 bases). Deletions cut 2 bases from V and 0 bases from J, with 9 bases between. The CDR3 has 15 amino acids. Germline V CDR1 and CDR2: KGHSH, LQKENI. CDR3 coding DNA: TGTGCCAGCTCACCAAGTGGGACTAGCACAGATACGCAGTATTTT. It is translated as CASSPSGTSTDTQYF.

This chain uses TRBV9 with TRBJ2-7, with 9 bases that match TRBD2. CDR1 SGDLS and CDR2 YYNGEE come from the germline V gene. The CDR3 consists of 15 residues. J gave up 6 bases and V 4 bases, and 11 bases lay outside the gene matches. The CDR3 loop reads CASSHRAGGQPEQYF. The CDR3, as DNA: TGTGCCAGCAGCCACAGAGCGGGAGGCCAGCCCGAGCAGTACTTC.

This clonotype was seen only a few times. This chain joins TRBV5-1 and TRBJ2-3, with 9 bases identical to TRBD2. The CDR3 spans 21 residues. The V and J ends lost 0 bases and 0 bases, in that order; junction bases with no gene match: 17. Germline-derived CDR1 and CDR2 are SGHRS and YFSETQ. CDR3 coding DNA: TGCGCCAGCAGCTTGGGACTAGCGGAATGCAAAGATCTCTCAAGCACAGATACGCAGTATTTT. This gives the protein CASSLGLAECKDLSSTDTQYF.

The genes are TRBV12-3 or TRBV12-4 and TRBJ2-2, with 8 bases aligning to TRBD2. Trimming at V came to 8 bases and at J to 3 bases, leaving 8 bases not matched to a gene. This CDR3 has 15 residues. CDR3 sequence (DNA): TGTGCCAGCTTGAATAACGGGGGGGACACCGGGGAGCTGTTTTTT. Translating gives CASLNNGGDTGELFF.

This clonotype occurred a few times. The rearrangement joins TRBV19 to TRBJ1-5; 8 positions agree with TRBD1. In germline, CDR1 is LNHDA, CDR2 SQIVND (reference sequence). The V and J ends lost 3 bases and 6 bases, in that order; junction bases with no gene match: 4. The CDR3 contains 14 residues. Written as DNA, the CDR3 is TGTGCCAGTAGTATCACAGGGGGTGGTCAGCCCCAGCATTTT. Its translation: CASSITGGGQPQHF.

A few counts support this clonotype. This chain uses TRBV10-3 with TRBJ1-1; the match to TRBD1 covers 10 bases. In germline, CDR1 is ENHRY, CDR2 SYGVKD. Trimming took 3 bases from V and 3 from J; bases not matched to a gene: 1. The CDR3 extends over 14 amino acids. CDR3 sequence reads: CAISEGTGDTEAFF. The CDR3 coding sequence is TGTGCCATCAGTGAAGGGACAGGGGACACTGAAGCTTTCTTT.

This clonotype was counted only a few times. The J gene is TRBJ2-4, the V gene TRBV6-5, with 7 positions matching TRBD1. Germline loops: CDR1 MNHEY, CDR2 SVGAGI. V trimming: 2 bases; J trimming: 5 bases; junction bases outside the gene matches: 3. The CDR3 extends over 14 amino acids. The CDR3 nucleotides read TGTGCCAGCAGTTACACAGGGGCCGAAAACATTCAGTACTTC. Translation: CASSYTGAENIQYF.

This sequence joins TRBV6-5 and TRBJ2-1; 7 nucleotides match TRBD2. V dropped 6 bases and J dropped 0; count of bases not matched to a gene: 2. The CDR3 spans 14 residues. From germline, CDR1 is MNHEY and CDR2 SVGAGI. As DNA, the CDR3 is TGTGCCAGCAGGGTAGCGGGCTCCTACAATGAGCAGTTCTTC. Translated: CASRVAGSYNEQFF.

There are a few counts of this clonotype. This sequence joins TRBV14 and TRBJ2-7; 8 nucleotides match TRBD1. Germline V gene data show CDR1 as SGHDN and CDR2 as FVKESK. V lost 0 bases, J lost 5 bases, and 3 bases stayed unmatched. The CDR3 runs to 14 residues. CDR3: CASSQEAQGDEQYF. DNA for the CDR3: TGTGCCAGCAGCCAAGAAGCACAGGGGGACGAGCAGTACTTC.

The chain recombines TRBV12-3 or TRBV12-4 with TRBJ1-1; perhaps TRBD1 as D (5 bases). The CDR3 length is 13 residues. The V end was cut by 6 bases, the J end by 3 bases, with 11 bases between. The CDR3 sequence: CASRGPLDTEAFF. For the CDR3, the DNA is TGTGCCAGCAGGGGGCCCTTGGACACTGAAGCTTTCTTT.

This clonotype was seen ten or more times. The chain uses TRBV10-3 and TRBJ2-7; 7 positions match TRBD2. Looked up from germline, CDR1 is ENHRY and CDR2 is SYGVKD. The CDR3 loop spans 14 amino acids. Trimming at V came to 0 bases and at J to 2 bases, leaving 1 base not matched to a gene. Written as DNA, the CDR3 is TGTGCCATCAGTGAGTCGGGAGGGACCTACGAGCAGTACTTC. Its translation: CAISESGGTYEQYF.

The rearrangement uses TRBV5-6 and TRBJ2-3; 7 bases are a match to TRBD2. Trimming took 4 bases from V and 6 from J; bases not matched to a gene: 14. The CDR3 length is 16 residues. The germline CDR1 and CDR2 sequences are SGHDT and YYEEEE. CDR3 DNA sequence: TGTGCCAGCAGCGGACTACTAGCGAACCCAAGGGATACGCAGTATTTT. Protein sequence: CASSGLLANPRDTQYF.

The chain combines TRBV11-2 with TRBJ1-2, with 7 bases aligning to TRBD1. The CDR3 has 15 amino acids. Germline assignment: CDR1 SGHAT and CDR2 FQNNGV. Trimming cost V 0 bases and J 5 bases; bases outside gene matches: 6. The CDR3 region is CASSLDPTGIYGYTF. The CDR3 nucleotides are TGTGCCAGCAGCTTAGACCCGACAGGGATATATGGCTACACCTTC.

This chain connects TRBV5-1 to TRBJ2-7; TRBD1 might be the D (5 bases). Germline-derived CDR1 and CDR2 are SGHRS and YFSETQ. The V end lost 1 base, the J end lost 4 bases, and 15 bases lay between the germline ends. CDR3 length equals 15 residues. CDR3 DNA: TGCGCCAGCAGCTTGAGTTGGGGCGCCGGTTACGAGCAGTACTTC. This translates into CASSLSWGAGYEQYF.

This chain links TRBV4-2 with TRBJ2-1; 7 bases align to TRBD2. Trimming at V came to 3 bases and at J to 4 bases, leaving 9 bases not matched to a gene. The CDR3 extends over 16 amino acids. The germline gives CDR1 LGHNA, CDR2 YNFKEQ. This CDR3 reads CASSQSRAAGYNEQFF. The CDR3 DNA reads as TGTGCCAGCAGCCAGAGCCGAGCAGCGGGGTACAATGAGCAGTTCTTC.

Ten or more counts support this clonotype. This chain connects TRBV29-1 to TRBJ2-1; 12 bases are shared with TRBD1. The CDR3 extends over 16 amino acids. The germline V gene has CDR1 SQVTM and CDR2 ANQGSEA. V trimming: 3 bases; J trimming: 7 bases; junction bases outside the gene matches: 10. The CDR3 DNA is TGCAGCGTTGAGGGGGCCTTGGGACAGGGGGCTAATGAGCAGTTCTTC. Protein product: CSVEGALGQGANEQFF.